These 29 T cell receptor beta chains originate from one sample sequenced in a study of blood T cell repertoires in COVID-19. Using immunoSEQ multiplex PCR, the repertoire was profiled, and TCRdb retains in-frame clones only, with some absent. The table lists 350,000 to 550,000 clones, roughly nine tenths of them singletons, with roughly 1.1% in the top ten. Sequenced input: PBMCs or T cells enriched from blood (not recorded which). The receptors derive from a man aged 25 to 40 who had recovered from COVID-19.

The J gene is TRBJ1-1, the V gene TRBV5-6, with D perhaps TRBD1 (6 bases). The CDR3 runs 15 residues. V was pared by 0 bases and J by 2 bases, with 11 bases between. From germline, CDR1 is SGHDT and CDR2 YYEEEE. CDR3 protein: CASSLGTRGNTEAFF. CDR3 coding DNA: TGTGCCAGCAGCTTGGGTACCAGGGGCAACACTGAAGCTTTCTTT.

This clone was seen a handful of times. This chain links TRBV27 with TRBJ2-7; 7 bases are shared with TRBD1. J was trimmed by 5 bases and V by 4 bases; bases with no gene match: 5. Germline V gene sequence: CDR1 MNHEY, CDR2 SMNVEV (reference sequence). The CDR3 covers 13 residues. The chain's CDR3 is CASSSTGYNEQYF. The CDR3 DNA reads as TGTGCCAGCAGTTCGACAGGGTACAACGAGCAGTACTTC.

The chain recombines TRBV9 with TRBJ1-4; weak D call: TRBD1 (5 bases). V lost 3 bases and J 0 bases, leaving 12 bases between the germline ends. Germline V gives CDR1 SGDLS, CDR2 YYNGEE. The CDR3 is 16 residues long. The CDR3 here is CASSASGTATNEKLFF. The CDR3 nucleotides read TGTGCCAGCAGCGCGTCTGGGACTGCAACTAATGAAAAACTGTTTTTT.

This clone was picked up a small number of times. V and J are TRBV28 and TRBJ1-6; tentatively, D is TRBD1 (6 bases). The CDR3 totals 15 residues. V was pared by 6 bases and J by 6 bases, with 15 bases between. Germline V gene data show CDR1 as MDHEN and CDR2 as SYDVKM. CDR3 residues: CASSWTDLANSPLHF. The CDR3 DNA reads TGTGCCAGCAGCTGGACAGACTTGGCTAATTCACCCCTCCACTTT.

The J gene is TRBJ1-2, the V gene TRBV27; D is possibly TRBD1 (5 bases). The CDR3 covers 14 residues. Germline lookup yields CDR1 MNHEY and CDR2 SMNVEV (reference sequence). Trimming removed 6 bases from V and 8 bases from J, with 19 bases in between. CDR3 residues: CASSWISGDWGYTF. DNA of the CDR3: TGTGCCAGCAGCTGGATCTCCGGGGACTGGGGCTACACCTTC.

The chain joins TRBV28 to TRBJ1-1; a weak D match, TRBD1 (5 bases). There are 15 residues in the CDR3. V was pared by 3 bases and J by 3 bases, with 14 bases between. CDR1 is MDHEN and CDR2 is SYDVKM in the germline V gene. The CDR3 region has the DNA TGTGCCAGCAGTTTGTACAGCAGGGATCACACTGAAGCTTTCTTT. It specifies CASSLYSRDHTEAFF. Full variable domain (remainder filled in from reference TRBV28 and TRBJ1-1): DVKVTQSSRYLVKRTGEKVFLECVQDMDHENMFWYRQDPGLGLRLIYFSYDVKMKEKGDIPEGYSVSREKKERFSLILESASTNQTSMYLCASSLYSRDHTEAFFGQGTRLTVV.

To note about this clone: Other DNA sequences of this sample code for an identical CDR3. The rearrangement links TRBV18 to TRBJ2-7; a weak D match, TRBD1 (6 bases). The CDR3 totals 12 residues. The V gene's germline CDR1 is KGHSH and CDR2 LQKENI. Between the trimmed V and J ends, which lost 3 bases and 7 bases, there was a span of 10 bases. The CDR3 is CASSPDRGEQYF. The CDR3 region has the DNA TGTGCCAGCTCACCGGACAGAGGTGAGCAGTACTTC.

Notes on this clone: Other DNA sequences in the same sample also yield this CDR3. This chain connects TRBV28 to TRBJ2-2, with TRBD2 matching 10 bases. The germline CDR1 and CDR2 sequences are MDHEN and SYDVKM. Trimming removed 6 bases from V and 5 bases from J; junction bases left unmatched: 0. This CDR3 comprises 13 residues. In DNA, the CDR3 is TGTGCCAGCAGACTAGCGGGAACCGGGGAGCTGTTTTTT. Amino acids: CASRLAGTGELFF.

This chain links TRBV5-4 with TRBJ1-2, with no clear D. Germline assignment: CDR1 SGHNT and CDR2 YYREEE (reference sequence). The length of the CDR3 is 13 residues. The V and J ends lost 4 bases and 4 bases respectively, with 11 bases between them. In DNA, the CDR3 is TGTGCCAGCAGCAGCGCCGGGGTCTATGGCTACACCTTC. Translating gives CASSSAGVYGYTF.

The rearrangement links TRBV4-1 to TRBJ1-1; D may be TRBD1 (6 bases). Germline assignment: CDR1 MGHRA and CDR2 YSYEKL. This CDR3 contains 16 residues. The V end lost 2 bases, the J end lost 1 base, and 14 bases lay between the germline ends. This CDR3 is CASSQRNGQTNTEAFF. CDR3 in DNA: TGCGCCAGCAGCCAAAGGAATGGACAGACGAACACTGAAGCTTTCTTT.

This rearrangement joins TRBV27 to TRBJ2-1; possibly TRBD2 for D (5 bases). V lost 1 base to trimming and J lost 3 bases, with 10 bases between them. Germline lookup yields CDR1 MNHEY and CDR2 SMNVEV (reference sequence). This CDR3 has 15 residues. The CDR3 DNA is TGTGCCAGCAGTTTATTGGGAGCCCTCTACAATGAGCAGTTCTTC. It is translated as CASSLLGALYNEQFF.

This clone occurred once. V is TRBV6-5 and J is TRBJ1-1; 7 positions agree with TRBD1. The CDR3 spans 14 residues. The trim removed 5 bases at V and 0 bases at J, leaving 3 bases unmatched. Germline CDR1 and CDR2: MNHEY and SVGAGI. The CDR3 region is CASSPTGMNTEAFF. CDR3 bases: TGTGCCAGCAGTCCGACAGGGATGAACACTGAAGCTTTCTTT.

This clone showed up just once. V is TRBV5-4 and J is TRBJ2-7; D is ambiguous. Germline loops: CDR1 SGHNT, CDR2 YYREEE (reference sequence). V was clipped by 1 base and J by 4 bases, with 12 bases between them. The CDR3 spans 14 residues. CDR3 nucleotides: TGTGCCAGCAGCTTGATTGGCCCTGAATACGAGCAGTACTTC. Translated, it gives CASSLIGPEYEQYF.

The CDR3 DNA follows: TGCAGCGTTGAAGACGGGATAACCAGGGGCGTCACTGAAGCTTTCTTT. Translated: CSVEDGITRGVTEAFF. This chain uses TRBV29-1 with TRBJ1-1; possibly TRBD1 for D (6 bases). The CDR3 extends over 16 amino acids. The V gene lost 0 bases and the J gene lost 4 bases, with 18 bases spanning the gap. Germline V lookup: CDR1 SQVTM, CDR2 ANQGSEA.

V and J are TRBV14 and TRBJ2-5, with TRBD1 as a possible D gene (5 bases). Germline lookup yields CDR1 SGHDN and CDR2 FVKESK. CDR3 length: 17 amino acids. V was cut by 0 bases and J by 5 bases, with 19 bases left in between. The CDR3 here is CASSQDGKDSPGETQYF. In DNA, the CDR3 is TGTGCCAGCAGCCAAGATGGGAAAGACAGCCCCGGGGAGACCCAGTACTTC.

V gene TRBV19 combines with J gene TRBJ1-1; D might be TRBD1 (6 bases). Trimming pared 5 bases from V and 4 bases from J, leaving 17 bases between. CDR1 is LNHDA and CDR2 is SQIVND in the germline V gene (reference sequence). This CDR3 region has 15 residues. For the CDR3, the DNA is TGTGCCAGTAGTGAACAGGGTGGTTGGGGCACTGAAGCTTTCTTT. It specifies CASSEQGGWGTEAFF.

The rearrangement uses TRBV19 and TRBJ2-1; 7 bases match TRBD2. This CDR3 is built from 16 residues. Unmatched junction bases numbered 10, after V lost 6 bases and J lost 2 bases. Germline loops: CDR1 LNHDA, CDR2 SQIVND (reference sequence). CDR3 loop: CASSQRGGSTYNEQFF. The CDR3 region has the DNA TGTGCCAGTAGCCAGCGTGGCGGGAGCACCTACAATGAGCAGTTCTTC.

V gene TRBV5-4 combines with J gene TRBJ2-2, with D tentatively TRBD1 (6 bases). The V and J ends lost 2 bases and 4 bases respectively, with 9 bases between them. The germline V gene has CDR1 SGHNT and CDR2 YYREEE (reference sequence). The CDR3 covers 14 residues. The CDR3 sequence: CASSFAGVTGELFF. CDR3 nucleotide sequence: TGTGCCAGCAGCTTCGCAGGGGTCACCGGGGAGCTGTTTTTT.

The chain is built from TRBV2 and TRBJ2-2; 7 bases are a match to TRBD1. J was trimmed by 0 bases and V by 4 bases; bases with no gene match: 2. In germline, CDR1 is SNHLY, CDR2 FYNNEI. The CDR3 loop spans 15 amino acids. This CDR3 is CASSAGTANTGELFF. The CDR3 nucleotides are TGTGCCAGCAGTGCCGGGACAGCGAACACCGGGGAGCTGTTTTTT.

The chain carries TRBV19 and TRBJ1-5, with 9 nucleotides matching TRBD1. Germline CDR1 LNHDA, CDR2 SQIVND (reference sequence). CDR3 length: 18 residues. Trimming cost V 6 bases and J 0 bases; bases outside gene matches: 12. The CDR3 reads CASSHLQGARGSNQPQHF. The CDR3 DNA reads TGTGCCAGTAGCCACTTACAGGGGGCGCGTGGTAGCAATCAGCCCCAGCATTTT.

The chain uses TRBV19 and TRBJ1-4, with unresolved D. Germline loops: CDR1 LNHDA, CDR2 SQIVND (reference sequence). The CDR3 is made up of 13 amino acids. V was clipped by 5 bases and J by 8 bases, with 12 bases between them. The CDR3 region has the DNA TGTGCCAGTAGTCCGGGATGGGGAGAAAAACTGTTTTTT. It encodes CASSPGWGEKLFF.

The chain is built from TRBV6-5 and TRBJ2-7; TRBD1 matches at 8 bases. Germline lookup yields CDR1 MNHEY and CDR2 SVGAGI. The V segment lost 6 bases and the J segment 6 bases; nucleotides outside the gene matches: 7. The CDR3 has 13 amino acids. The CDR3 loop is CASSWTGFSEQYF. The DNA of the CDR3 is TGTGCCAGCAGCTGGACAGGGTTTAGCGAGCAGTACTTC.

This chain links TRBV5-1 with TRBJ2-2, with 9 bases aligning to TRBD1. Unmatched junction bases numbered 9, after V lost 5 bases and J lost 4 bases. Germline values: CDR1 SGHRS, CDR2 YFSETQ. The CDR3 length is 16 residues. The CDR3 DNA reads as TGCGCCAGCAGTTTACCAGAGACAGGGGGCACCGGGGAGCTGTTTTTT. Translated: CASSLPETGGTGELFF.

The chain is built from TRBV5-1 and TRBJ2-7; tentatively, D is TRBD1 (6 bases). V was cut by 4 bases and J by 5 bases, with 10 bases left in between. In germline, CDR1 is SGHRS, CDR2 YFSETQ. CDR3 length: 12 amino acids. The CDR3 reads CASSVTGNEQYF. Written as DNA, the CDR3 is TGCGCCAGCAGCGTCACAGGGAACGAGCAGTACTTC.

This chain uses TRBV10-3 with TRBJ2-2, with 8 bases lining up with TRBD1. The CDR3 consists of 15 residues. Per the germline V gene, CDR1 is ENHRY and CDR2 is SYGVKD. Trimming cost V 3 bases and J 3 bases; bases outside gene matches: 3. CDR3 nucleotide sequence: TGTGCCATCAGTGATGAGACAGGGGACACCGGGGAGCTGTTTTTT. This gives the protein CAISDETGDTGELFF.

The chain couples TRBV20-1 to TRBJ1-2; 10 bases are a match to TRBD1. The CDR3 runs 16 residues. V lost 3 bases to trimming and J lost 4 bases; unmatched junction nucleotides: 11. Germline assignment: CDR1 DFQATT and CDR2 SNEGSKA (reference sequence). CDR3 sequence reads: CSASSPDRGEVYGYTF. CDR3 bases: TGCAGTGCTAGTTCCCCGGACAGGGGGGAAGTCTATGGCTACACCTTC.

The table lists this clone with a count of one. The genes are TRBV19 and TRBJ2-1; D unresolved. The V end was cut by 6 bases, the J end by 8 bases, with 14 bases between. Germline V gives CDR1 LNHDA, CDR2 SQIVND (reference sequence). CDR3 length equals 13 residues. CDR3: CASSPHLFHEQFF. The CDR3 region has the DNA TGTGCCAGTAGCCCACACCTTTTCCATGAGCAGTTCTTC.

CDR3 DNA: TGTGCCACCCAGGTCCGGGAACAGCCCCAGCATTTT. Translation: CATQVREQPQHF. The V gene is TRBV28, the J gene TRBJ1-5, with no clear D. The CDR3 consists of 12 residues. The ends were cut back, 10 bases at V and 7 bases at J, with 14 bases in the middle. CDR1 and CDR2 (germline): MDHEN, SYDVKM. The entire variable domain, with the rest obtained from reference TRBV28 and TRBJ1-5, is as follows: DVKVTQSSRYLVKRTGEKVFLECVQDMDHENMFWYRQDPGLGLRLIYFSYDVKMKEKGDIPEGYSVSREKKERFSLILESASTNQTSMYLCATQVREQPQHFGDGTRLSIL.

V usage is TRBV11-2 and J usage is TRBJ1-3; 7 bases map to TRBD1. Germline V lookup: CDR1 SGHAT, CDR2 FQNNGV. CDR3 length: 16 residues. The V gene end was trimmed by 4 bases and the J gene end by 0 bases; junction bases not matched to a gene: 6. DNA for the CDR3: TGTGCCAGCAGCTGGACAGGAGCCCTCTCTGGAAACACCATATATTTT. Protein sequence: CASSWTGALSGNTIYF.